What follows are 3 T cell receptor beta chains derived from one specimen sequenced in a study of high-grade serous ovarian cancer treatment subgroups. The tumor samples were collected prior to definitive surgery or chemotherapy. Clones were read by immunoSEQ multiplex PCR, and TCRdb kept only the in-frame ones, dropping some. The table includes 10,000 or so clones, about three quarters detected once. Sequencing was performed on tumor tissue. The receptors derive from a human donor with high-grade serous ovarian cancer.

Here the CDR3 DNA reads TGTGCCAGCAGCTCCGGGACAGGGGCTAATAATTCACCCCTCCACTTT. Its protein product is CASSSGTGANNSPLHF. The chain is built from TRBV5-4 and TRBJ1-6; 10 bases are a match to TRBD1. There are 16 residues in the CDR3. J gave up 5 bases and V 3 bases, and 5 bases lay outside the gene matches. The germline V gene has CDR1 SGHNT and CDR2 YYREEE (reference sequence).

The chain links TRBV5-5 to TRBJ2-7, with 7 positions matching TRBD2. The trim removed 4 bases at V and 1 base at J, leaving 8 bases unmatched. The CDR3 loop spans 15 amino acids. The germline gives CDR1 SGHKS, CDR2 YYEKEE (reference sequence). CDR3 residues: CASSLHSGSSYEQYF. The CDR3 DNA is TGTGCCAGCAGCCTGCATAGCGGGTCATCCTACGAGCAGTACTTC. The whole variable domain, filled in from reference TRBV5-5 and TRBJ2-7, reads DAGVTQSPTHLIKTRGQQVTLRCSPISGHKSVSWYQQVLGQGPQFIFQYYEKEERGRGNFPDRFSARQFPNYSSELNVNALLLGDSALYLCASSLHSGSSYEQYFGPGTRLTVT.

The chain is built from TRBV29-1 and TRBJ2-7, with D possibly matching TRBD2 (7 bases). The CDR3 spans 14 residues. V lost 6 bases and J lost 2, with 17 bases in between. Germline V CDR1 and CDR2: SQVTM, ANQGSEA. The DNA of the CDR3 is TGCAGCGTCAACTGGGGGGGCGAAACCTACGAGCAGTACTTC. Its protein is CSVNWGGETYEQYF.